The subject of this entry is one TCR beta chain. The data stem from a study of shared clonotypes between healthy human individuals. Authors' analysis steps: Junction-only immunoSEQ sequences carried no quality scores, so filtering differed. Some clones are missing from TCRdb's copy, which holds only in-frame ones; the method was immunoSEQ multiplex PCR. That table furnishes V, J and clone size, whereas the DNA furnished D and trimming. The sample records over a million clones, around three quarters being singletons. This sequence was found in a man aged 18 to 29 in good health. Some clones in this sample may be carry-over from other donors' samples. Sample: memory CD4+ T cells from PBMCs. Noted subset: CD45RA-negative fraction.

In DNA, the CDR3 is TGTGCCAGCAGTTACCCCGGGAACACTGAAGCTTTCTTT. It translates to CASSYPGNTEAFF. The rearrangement joins TRBV6-5 to TRBJ1-1; D is ambiguous. Germline loops: CDR1 MNHEY, CDR2 SVGAGI. The V and J ends lost 2 bases and 1 base respectively, with 5 bases between them. CDR3 length: 13 residues.